These 2 T cell receptor beta chains were all obtained from the same sample, sequenced in a study of shared clonotypes between healthy human individuals. The repertoire was sequenced with immunoSEQ multiplex PCR; TCRdb's copy has only in-frame clones and lacks some. The sample lists about 120,000 clones; around 68% were seen once. Sequencing was done on a sample of memory CD8+ T cells sorted from blood. Subset described: CD45RO+ cells pooled with CCR7-negative TemRA cells. These TCRs come from a woman in her twenties or thirties in good health.

The chain links TRBV19 to TRBJ2-7, with D possibly being TRBD1 or TRBD2 (5 bases each). Trimming shortened V by 6 bases and J by 0 bases, and 12 bases separated the two germline ends. This CDR3 contains 14 residues. Germline loops: CDR1 LNHDA, CDR2 SQIVND (reference sequence). The DNA of the CDR3 is TGTGCCAGTAGCCCGGGACCTCTCTCCTACGAGCAGTACTTC. This translates into CASSPGPLSYEQYF.

The chain couples TRBV28 to TRBJ2-5; TRBD1 matches at 8 bases. The CDR3 spans 19 residues. V shed 5 bases and J 7 bases; nucleotides not matched to a gene: 24. Per the germline V gene, CDR1 is MDHEN and CDR2 is SYDVKM. The CDR3 DNA reads TGTGCCAGCAGTACTAACCGGGACAGGTCATTCCGCGGCTTAGGGACCCAGTACTTC. Amino acids: CASSTNRDRSFRGLGTQYF.